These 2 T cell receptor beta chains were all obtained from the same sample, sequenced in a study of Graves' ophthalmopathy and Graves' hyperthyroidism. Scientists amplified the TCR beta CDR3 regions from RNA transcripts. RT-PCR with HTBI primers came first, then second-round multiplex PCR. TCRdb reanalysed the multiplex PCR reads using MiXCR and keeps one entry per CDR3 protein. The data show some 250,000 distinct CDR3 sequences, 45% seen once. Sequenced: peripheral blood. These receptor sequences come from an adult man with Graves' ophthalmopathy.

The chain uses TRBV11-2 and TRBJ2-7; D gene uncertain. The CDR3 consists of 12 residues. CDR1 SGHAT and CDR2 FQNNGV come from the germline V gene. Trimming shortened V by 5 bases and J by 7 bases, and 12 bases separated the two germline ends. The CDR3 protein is CASSRTAREQYF. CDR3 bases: TGTGCCAGCAGCCGGACGGCGAGGGAGCAGTACTTC. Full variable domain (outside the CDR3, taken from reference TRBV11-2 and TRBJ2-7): EAGVAQSPRYKIIEKRQSVAFWCNPISGHATLYWYQQILGQGPKLLIQFQNNGVVDDSQLPKDRFSAERLKGVDSTLKIQPAKLEDSAVYLCASSRTAREQYFGPGTRLTVT.

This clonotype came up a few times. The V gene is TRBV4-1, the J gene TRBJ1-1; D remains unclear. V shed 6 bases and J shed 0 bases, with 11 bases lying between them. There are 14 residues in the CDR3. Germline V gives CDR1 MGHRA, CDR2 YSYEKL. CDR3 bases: TGCGCCAGCAGACTATTGGGGTTGAACACTGAAGCTTTCTTT. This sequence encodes CASRLLGLNTEAFF.